This T cell receptor beta chain was found in a study of cytomegalovirus exposure and HLA in healthy donors. Profiled with immunoSEQ multiplex PCR; TCRdb holds only in-frame clones, not every one. The sample lists some 240,000 clones, roughly 85% occurring once. Donors were drawn from the 120-subject validation cohort, separate from the roughly 700-subject first cohort. The CDR3 length is 15 residues. Germline CDR1 is SNHLY and CDR2 is FYNNEI. V dropped 3 bases and J dropped 1 base, with 13 bases sitting between them. The count of this clone is one. The rearrangement joins TRBV2 to TRBJ2-7, with TRBD2 as a possible D gene (6 bases). This TCR was sampled from a woman younger than 30 in good health and CMV-seronegative. The sequencing input was PBMCs. Written as DNA, the CDR3 is TGTGCCAGCAGTGACTTGGGGGGTCAATCCTACGAGCAGTACTTC. Amino acids: CASSDLGGQSYEQYF.